Sequencing of this T cell receptor beta chain was carried out in a study of regulatory T cells in long-lasting Graves disease. Time point reported: newly diagnosed GD, antithyroid drugs for less than 3 months. The TCR library was prepared using RNA isolated from PBMCs. Graves' disease diagnosis followed American Thyroid Association guidelines. This clonotype was observed a few times. The target antigen is unknown. Study outcomes and limitations: A greater number of public clonotypes (about 3,000) was shared by persistent patients than by new patients (around 970).

iRepertoire HTBI primers and Arm-PCR of CDR3 regions built TCR beta libraries. The authors' processing: Identification yielded 60 or so TRBV and about 15 TRBJ segments across samples. MiXCR, applied by TCRdb to the multiplex PCR reads, yields one record per CDR3 protein. TCRdb's processing, not the authors' own work, is the source of the V and J calls. The data show roughly 320,000 distinct CDR3 sequences, 16% seen once. V lost 4 bases, J lost 3 bases, and 8 bases lay in between. The length of the CDR3 is 12 residues. Germline V gene sequence: CDR1 SGDLS, CDR2 YYNGEE. The same data also contributed to another study, on T cells in Graves' hyperthyroidism and ophthalmopathy. This second study says: First-round RT-PCR with HTBI primers amplified the TCR CDR3 region.

The sequence was collected from a man aged 35-49 years with Graves disease. Sequenced here: peripheral blood mononuclear cells (PBMCs), sampled at new diagnosis, from a patient treated with antithyroid drugs. The chain employs TRBV9 and TRBJ2-7; a possible D gene is TRBD2 (6 bases). The CDR3: CASSRSGYEQYF. CDR3 DNA sequence: TGTGCCAGCAGCCGTAGCGGCTACGAGCAGTACTTC.